This T cell receptor beta chain was identified during a study of blood T cell repertoires in COVID-19. The overall study: The analysed material was cDNA or gDNA that came from T cells, B-cell-depleted T cells, or PBMCs.

TCRdb's copy holds only in-frame clones and misses some; the assay was immunoSEQ multiplex PCR. This sample has 350,000 or so clones; approximately 89% occur once, and the top ten carry less than 5%. This CDR3 has 14 amino acids. Germline V gene lookup returns CDR1 SGHRS and CDR2 YFSETQ. Trimming removed 7 bases at V and 2 bases at J, with 15 bases between. The clonotype originates from a woman aged 55-69 years with COVID-19, enrolled during active disease. The chain uses TRBV5-1 and TRBJ1-2; D is perhaps TRBD1 (5 bases). The sequenced material came from peripheral blood. The CDR3 bases are TGCGCCAGCGCAGTGGGGGGGTCAAACTATGGCTACACCTTC. This encodes CASAVGGSNYGYTF.